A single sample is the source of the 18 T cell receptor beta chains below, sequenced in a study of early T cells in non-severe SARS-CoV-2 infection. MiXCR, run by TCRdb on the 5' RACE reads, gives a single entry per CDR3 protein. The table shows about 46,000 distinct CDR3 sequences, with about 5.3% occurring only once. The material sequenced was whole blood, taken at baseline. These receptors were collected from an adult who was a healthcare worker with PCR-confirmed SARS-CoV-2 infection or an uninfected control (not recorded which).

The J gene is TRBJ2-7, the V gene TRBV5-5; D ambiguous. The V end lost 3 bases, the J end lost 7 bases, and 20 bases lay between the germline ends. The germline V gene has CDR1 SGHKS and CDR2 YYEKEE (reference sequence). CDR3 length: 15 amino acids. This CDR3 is CASSSLGSTEWEQYF. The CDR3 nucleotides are TGTGCCAGCAGCTCGCTGGGGTCCACGGAGTGGGAGCAGTACTTC.

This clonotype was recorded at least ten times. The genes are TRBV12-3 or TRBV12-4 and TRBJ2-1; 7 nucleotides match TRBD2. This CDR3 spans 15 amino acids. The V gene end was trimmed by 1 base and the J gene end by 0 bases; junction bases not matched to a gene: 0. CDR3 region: CASSLGTSSYNEQFF. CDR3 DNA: TGTGCCAGCAGTTTAGGGACTAGCTCCTACAATGAGCAGTTCTTC.

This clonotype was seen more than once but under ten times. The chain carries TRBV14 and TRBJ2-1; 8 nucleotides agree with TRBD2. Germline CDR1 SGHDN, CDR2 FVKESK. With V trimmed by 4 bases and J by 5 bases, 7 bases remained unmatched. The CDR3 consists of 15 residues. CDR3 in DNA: TGTGCCAGCAGCCCGAGCGGGAGTTACGACAATGAGCAGTTCTTC. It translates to CASSPSGSYDNEQFF.

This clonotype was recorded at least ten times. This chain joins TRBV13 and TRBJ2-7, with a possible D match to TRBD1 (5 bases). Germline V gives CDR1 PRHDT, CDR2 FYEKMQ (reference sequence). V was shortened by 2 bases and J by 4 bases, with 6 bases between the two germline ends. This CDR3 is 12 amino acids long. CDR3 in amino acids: CASSLRGYEQYF. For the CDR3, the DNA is TGTGCCAGCAGCTTAAGGGGATACGAGCAGTACTTC.

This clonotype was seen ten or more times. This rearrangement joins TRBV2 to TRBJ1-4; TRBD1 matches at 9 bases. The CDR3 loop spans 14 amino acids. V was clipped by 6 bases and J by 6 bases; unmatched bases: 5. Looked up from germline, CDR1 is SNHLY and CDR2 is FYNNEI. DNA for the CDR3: TGTGCCAGCAGCGGGGACAGGGTAGATGAAAAACTGTTTTTT. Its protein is CASSGDRVDEKLFF.

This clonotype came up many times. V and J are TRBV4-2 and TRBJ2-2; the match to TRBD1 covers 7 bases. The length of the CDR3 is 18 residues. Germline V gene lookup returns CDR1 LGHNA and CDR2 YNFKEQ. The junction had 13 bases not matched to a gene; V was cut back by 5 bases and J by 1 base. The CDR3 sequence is CASSDSRYDRVNTGELFF. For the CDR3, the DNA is TGTGCCAGCAGCGACTCCCGCTATGACAGGGTGAACACCGGGGAGCTGTTTTTT.

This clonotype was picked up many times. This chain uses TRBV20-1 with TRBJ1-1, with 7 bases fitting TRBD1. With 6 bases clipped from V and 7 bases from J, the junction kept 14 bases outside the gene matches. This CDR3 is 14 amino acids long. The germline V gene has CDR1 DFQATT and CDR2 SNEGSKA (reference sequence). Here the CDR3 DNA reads TGCAGTGCAAAGACCTCCGACAGGGAGATTGAAGCTTTCTTT. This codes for CSAKTSDREIEAFF.

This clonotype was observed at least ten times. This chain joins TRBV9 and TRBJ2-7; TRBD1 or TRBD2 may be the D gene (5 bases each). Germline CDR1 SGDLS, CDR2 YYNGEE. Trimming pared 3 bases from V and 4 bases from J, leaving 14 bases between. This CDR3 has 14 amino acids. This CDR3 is CASSGDGSNYEQYF. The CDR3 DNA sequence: TGTGCCAGCAGCGGGGACGGTTCGAATTACGAGCAGTACTTC.

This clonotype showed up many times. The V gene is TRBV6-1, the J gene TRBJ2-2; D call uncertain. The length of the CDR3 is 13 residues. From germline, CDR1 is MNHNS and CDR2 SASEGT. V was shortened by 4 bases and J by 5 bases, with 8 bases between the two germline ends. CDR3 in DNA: TGTGCCAGCAGTGTTGCCCTGACCGGGGAGCTGTTTTTT. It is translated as CASSVALTGELFF.

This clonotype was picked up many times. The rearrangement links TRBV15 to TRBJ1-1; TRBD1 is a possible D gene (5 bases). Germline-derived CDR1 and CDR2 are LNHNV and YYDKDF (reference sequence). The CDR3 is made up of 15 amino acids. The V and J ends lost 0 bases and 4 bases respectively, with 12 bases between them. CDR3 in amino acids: CATSRERGLATEAFF. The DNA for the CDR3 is TGTGCCACCAGCAGAGAACGGGGGTTAGCCACTGAAGCTTTCTTT.

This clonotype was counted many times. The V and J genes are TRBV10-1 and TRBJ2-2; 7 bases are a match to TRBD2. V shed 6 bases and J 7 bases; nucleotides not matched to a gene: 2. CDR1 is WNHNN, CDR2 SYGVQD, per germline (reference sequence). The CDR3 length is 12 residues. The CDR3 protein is CASSGGYGELFF. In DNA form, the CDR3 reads TGCGCCAGCAGCGGGGGGTACGGGGAGCTGTTTTTT.

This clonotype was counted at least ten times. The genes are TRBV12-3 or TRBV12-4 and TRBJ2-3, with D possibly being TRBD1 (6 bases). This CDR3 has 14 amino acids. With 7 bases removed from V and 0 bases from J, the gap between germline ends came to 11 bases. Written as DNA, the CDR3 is TGTGCCAGCAAGGGGGTAGCTAGCACAGATACGCAGTATTTT. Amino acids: CASKGVASTDTQYF.

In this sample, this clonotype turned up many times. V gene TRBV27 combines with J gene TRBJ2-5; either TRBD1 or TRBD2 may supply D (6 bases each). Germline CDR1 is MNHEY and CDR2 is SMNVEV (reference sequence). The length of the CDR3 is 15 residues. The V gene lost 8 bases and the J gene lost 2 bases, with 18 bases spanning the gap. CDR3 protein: CASSPRGRGQETQYF. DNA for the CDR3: TGTGCCAGCTCCCCTCGGGGGCGCGGGCAAGAGACCCAGTACTTC.

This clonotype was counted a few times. Written as DNA, the CDR3 is TGTGCCAGCAGCTTAAGGGGCGCGGATCTGCCCGGGGAGCTGTTTTTT. Residues: CASSLRGADLPGELFF. This sequence joins TRBV7-6 and TRBJ2-2, with D perhaps matching TRBD1 (5 bases). The CDR3 is made up of 16 amino acids. CDR1 and CDR2 from the germline V gene are SGHVS and FNYEAQ. Between the trimmed V and J ends, which lost 2 bases and 6 bases, there was a span of 16 bases.

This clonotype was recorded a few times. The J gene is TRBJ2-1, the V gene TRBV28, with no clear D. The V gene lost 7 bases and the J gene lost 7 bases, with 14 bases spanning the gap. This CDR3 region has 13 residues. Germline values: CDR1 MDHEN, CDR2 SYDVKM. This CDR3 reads CASTPKAENEQFF. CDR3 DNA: TGTGCCAGCACCCCTAAGGCCGAAAATGAGCAGTTCTTC.

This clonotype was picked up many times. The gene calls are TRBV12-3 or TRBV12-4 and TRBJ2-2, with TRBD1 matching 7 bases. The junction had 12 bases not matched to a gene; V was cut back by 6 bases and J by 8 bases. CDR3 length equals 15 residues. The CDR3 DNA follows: TGTGCCAGCAGCCCTGGGACAGCGATAGGTGGGGAGCTGTTTTTT. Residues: CASSPGTAIGGELFF.

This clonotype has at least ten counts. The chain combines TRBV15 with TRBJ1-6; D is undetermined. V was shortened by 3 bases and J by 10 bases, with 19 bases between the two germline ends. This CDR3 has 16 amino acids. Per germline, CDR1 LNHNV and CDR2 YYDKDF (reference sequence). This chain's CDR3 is CATSRNDGGSGSPLHF. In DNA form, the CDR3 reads TGTGCCACCAGCAGGAACGACGGAGGGTCGGGCTCACCCCTCCACTTT.

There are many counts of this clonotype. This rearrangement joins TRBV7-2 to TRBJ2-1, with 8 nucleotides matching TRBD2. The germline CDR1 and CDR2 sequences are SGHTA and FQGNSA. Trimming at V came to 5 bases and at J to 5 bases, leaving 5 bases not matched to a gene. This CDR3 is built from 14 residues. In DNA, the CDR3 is TGTGCCAGCAGCAACTTACTAGCGGACAATGAGCAGTTCTTC. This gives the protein CASSNLLADNEQFF.